This T cell receptor (beta chain) is from a study of early T cells in non-severe SARS-CoV-2 infection. Study overall: The input, bulk RNA from unsorted whole blood, was sequenced, and chains were unpaired.

Individual cDNA molecules were tagged with unique molecular identifiers. TCRdb passed the 5' RACE reads through MiXCR, listing each CDR3 protein once. The sample contains 80,000 or so distinct CDR3 sequences, roughly 15% of which appear only once. This clonotype was seen only a few times. Its antigen is still unknown. Findings of the study overall: VDJdb matching, biased toward anti-spike CD8 responses, missed private and CD4 specificities.

This TCR derives from an adult who was a healthcare worker with PCR-confirmed SARS-CoV-2 infection or an uninfected control (not recorded which). The material sequenced was whole blood.

CDR3 sequence: CASSPDRGPYEQYF. The CDR3 coding sequence is TGTGCCAGCAGTCCCGACAGGGGGCCCTACGAGCAGTACTTC. V is TRBV27 and J is TRBJ2-7; 10 nucleotides line up with TRBD1. In germline, CDR1 is MNHEY, CDR2 SMNVEV (reference sequence). CDR3 length: 14 amino acids. Trimming cost V 5 bases and J 2 bases; bases outside gene matches: 3.